This paragraph covers one TCR beta chain sequence. This sample was taken from a study of control samples from healthy donors and cancer patients. Assay used: immunoSEQ multiplex PCR; TCRdb lists only in-frame clones, some missing. This table holds 150,000 to 200,000 clones, roughly 91% found once. Germline CDR1 MNHEY, CDR2 SVGAGI. The V and J ends lost 6 bases and 2 bases, in that order; junction bases with no gene match: 10. The CDR3 is made up of 15 amino acids. The rearrangement links TRBV6-5 to TRBJ2-7; 7 positions match TRBD1. Material: blood. This TCR derives from a woman aged 25 to 39 in good health. The CDR3 nucleotides read TGTGCCAGCAGAGCCGGACAGGCTTTGACCTACGAGCAGTACTTC. Protein: CASRAGQALTYEQYF.